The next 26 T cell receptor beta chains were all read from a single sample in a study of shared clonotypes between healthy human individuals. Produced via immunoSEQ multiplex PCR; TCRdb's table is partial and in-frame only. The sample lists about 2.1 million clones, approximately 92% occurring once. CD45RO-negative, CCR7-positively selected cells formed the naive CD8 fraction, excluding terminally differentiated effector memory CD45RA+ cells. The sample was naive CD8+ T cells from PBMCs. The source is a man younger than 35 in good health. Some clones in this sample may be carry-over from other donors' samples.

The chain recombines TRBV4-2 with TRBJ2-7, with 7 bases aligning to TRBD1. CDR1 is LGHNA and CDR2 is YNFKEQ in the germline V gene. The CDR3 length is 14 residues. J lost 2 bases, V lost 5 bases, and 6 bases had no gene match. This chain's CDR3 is CASSSPGQPYEQYF. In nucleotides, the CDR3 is TGTGCCAGCAGCTCTCCGGGACAGCCCTACGAGCAGTACTTC.

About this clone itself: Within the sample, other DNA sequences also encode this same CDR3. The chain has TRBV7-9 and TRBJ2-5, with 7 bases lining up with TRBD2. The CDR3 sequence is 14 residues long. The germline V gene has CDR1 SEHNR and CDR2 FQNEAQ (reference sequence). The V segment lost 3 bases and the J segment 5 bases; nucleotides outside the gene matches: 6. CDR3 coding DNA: TGTGCCAGCAGCTTGGGGGGAGGGCGCGAGACCCAGTACTTC. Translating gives CASSLGGGRETQYF.

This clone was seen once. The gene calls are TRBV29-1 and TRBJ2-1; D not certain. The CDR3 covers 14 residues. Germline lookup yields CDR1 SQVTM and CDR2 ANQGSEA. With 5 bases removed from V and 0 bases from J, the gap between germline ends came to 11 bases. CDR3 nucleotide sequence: TGCAGCGTTCCCCAGCATAGCTCCTACAATGAGCAGTTCTTC. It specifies CSVPQHSSYNEQFF.

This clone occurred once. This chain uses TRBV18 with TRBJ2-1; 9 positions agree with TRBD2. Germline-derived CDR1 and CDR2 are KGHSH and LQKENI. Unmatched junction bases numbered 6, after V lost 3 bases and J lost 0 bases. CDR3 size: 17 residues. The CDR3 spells CASSPLAGVASYNEQFF. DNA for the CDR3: TGTGCCAGCTCACCCTTAGCGGGAGTGGCCTCCTACAATGAGCAGTTCTTC.

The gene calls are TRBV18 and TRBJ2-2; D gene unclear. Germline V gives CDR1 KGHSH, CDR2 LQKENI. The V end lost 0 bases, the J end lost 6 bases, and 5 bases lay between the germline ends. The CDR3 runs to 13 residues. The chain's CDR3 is CASSPPGSGELFF. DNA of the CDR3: TGTGCCAGCTCACCACCGGGATCCGGGGAGCTGTTTTTT.

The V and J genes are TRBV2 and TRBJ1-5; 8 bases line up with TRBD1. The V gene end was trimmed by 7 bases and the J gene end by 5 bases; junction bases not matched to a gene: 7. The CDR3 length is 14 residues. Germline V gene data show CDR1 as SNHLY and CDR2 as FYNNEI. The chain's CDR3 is CASKDRVTDQPQHF. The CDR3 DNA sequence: TGTGCCAGCAAGGACAGGGTAACGGATCAGCCCCAGCATTTT.

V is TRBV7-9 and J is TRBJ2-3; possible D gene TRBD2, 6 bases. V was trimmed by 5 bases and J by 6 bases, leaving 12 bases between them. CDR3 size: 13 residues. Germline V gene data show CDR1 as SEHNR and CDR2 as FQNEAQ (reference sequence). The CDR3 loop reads CASSPRDFDTQYF. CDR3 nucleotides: TGTGCCAGCAGCCCCAGGGACTTCGATACGCAGTATTTT.

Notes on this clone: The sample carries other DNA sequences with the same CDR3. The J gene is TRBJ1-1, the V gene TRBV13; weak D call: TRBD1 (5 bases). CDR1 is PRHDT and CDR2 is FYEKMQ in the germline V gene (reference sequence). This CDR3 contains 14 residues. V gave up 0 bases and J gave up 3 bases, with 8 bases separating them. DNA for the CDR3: TGTGCCAGCAGCTTAGGCCGGGGGTACACTGAAGCTTTCTTT. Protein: CASSLGRGYTEAFF.

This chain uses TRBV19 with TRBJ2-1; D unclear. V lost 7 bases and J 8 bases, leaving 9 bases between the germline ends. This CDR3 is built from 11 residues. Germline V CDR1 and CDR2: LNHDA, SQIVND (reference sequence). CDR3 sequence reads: CASNGGHEQFF. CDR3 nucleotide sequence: TGTGCCAGTAATGGTGGACATGAGCAGTTCTTC.

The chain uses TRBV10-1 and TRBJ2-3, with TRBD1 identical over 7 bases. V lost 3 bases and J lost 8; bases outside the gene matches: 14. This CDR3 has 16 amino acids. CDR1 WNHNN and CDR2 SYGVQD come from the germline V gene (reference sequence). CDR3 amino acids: CASSDSTGMKSSTQYF. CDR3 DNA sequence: TGCGCCAGCAGTGACTCGACAGGGATGAAGTCATCTACGCAGTATTTT.

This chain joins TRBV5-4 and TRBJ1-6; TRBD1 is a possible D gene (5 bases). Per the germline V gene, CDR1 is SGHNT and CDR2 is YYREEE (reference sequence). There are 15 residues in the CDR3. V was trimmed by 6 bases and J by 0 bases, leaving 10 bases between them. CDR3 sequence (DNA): TGTGCCAGCACCGTAACAGGCTCCTATAATTCACCCCTCCACTTT. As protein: CASTVTGSYNSPLHF.

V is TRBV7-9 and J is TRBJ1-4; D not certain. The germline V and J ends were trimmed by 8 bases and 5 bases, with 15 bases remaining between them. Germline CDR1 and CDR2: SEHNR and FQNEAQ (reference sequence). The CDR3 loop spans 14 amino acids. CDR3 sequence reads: CASSSQSPNEKLFF. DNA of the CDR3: TGTGCCAGCTCCTCACAGTCCCCGAATGAAAAACTGTTTTTT.

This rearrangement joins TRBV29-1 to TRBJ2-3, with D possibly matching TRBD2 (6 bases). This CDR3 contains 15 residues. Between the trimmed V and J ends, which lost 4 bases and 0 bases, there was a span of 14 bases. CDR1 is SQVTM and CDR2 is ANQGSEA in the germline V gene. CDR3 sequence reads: CSVVGGWESTDTQYF. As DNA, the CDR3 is TGCAGCGTTGTGGGGGGTTGGGAAAGCACAGATACGCAGTATTTT.

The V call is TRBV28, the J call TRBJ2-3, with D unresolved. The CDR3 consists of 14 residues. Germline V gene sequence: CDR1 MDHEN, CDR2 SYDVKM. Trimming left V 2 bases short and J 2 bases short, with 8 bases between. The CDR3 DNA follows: TGTGCCAGCAGTTTACGGGTCTACACAGATACGCAGTATTTT. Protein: CASSLRVYTDTQYF.

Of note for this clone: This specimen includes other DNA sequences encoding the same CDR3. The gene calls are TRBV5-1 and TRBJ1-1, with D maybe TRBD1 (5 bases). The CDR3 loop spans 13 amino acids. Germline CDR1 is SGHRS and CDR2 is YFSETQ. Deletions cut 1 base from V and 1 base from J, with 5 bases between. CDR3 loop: CASSLTGNTEAFF. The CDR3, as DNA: TGCGCCAGCAGCTTGACAGGGAACACTGAAGCTTTCTTT.

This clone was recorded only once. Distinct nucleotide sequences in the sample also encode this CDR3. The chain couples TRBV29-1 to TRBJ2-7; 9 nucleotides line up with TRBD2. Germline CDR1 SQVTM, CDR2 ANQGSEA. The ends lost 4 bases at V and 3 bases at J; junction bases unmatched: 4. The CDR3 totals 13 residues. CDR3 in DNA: TGCAGCGTTGTATCACTAGCGGGCTACGAGCAGTACTTC. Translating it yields CSVVSLAGYEQYF.

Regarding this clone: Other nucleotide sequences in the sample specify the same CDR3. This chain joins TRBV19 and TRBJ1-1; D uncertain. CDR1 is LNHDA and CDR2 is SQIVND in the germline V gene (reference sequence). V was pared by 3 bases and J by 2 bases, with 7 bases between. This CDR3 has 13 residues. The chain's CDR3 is CASSIYPNTEAFF. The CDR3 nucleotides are TGTGCCAGTAGTATTTACCCCAACACTGAAGCTTTCTTT.

Here the CDR3 reads CASSFSIVQREGQETQYF. DNA of the CDR3: TGTGCCAGCAGTTTTTCCATAGTCCAGCGGGAGGGCCAAGAGACCCAGTACTTC. The chain employs TRBV28 and TRBJ2-5; 10 bases fit TRBD2. Germline assignment: CDR1 MDHEN and CDR2 SYDVKM. J gave up 1 base and V 3 bases, and 11 bases lay outside the gene matches. This CDR3 has 18 residues.

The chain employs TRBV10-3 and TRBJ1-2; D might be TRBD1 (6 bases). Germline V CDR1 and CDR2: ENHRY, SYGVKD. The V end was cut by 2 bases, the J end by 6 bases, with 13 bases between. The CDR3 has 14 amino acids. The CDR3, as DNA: TGTGCCATCAGTGAGCCAGGGGCGAACAATGGCTACACCTTC. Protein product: CAISEPGANNGYTF.

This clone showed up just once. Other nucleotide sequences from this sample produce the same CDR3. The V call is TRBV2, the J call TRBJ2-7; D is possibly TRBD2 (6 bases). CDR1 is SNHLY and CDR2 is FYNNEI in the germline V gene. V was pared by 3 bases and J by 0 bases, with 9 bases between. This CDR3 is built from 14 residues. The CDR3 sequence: CASSEGSGSYEQYF. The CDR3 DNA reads TGTGCCAGCAGTGAGGGTAGCGGCTCCTACGAGCAGTACTTC.

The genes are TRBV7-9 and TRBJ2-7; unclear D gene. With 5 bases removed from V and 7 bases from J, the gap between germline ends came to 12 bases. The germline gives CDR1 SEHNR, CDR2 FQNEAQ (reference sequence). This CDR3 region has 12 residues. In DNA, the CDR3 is TGTGCCAGCAGCCACCCGTCCGGGGAGCAGTACTTC. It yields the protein CASSHPSGEQYF.

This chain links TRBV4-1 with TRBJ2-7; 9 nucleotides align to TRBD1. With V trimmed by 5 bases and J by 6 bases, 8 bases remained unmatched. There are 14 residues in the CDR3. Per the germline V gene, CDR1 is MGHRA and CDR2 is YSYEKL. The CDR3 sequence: CASSSGQGYVEQYF. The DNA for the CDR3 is TGCGCCAGCAGCTCGGGACAGGGTTACGTCGAGCAGTACTTC.

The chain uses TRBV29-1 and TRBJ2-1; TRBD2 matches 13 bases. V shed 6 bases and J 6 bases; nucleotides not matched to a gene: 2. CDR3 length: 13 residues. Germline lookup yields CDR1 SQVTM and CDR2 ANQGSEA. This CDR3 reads CSVRTSGSNEQFF. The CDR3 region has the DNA TGCAGCGTCCGGACTAGCGGGAGCAATGAGCAGTTCTTC.

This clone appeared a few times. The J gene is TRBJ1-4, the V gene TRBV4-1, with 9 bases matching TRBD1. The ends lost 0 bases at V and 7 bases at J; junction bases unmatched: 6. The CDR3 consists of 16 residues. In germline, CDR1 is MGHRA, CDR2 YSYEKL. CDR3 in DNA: TGCGCCAGCAGCCAAGAGGGGAGACAGGGGGGTGAAAAACTGTTTTTT. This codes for CASSQEGRQGGEKLFF.

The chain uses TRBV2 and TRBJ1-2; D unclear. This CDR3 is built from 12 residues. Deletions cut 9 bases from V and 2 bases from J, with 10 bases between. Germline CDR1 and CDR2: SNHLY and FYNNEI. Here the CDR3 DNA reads TGTGCCAGTCGTCAGAGAAACTATGGCTACACCTTC. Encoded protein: CASRQRNYGYTF.

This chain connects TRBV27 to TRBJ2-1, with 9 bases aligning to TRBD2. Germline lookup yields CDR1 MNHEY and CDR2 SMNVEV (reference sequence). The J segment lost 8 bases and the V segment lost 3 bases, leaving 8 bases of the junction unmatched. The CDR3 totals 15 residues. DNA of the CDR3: TGTGCCAGCAGTTTTAGGGGACTAGCTCGCGATGAGCAGTTCTTC. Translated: CASSFRGLARDEQFF.